This passage covers 16 T cell receptor beta chains from one sample sequenced in a study of T cell changes during pregnancy in multiple sclerosis. The table came from immunoSEQ multiplex PCR; TCRdb's copy has only in-frame clones and leaves some out. The sample shows roughly 77,000 clones, over 85% of them seen only once. The sequencing used peripheral blood, collected in the second trimester of pregnancy. The receptors stem from a female donor with multiple sclerosis, enrolled in a pregnancy study.

The CDR3 is CAWSLSGQGARSNQPQHF. The CDR3 DNA is TGTGCCTGGAGCCTATCGGGACAGGGGGCTCGTAGCAATCAGCCCCAGCATTTT. The chain links TRBV30 to TRBJ1-5, with 12 nucleotides matching TRBD1. Germline V lookup: CDR1 GTSNPN, CDR2 SVGIG (reference sequence). The CDR3 is 18 amino acids. Unmatched junction bases numbered 9, after V lost 3 bases and J lost 0 bases.

This chain uses TRBV7-6 with TRBJ2-3, with D unclear. Germline CDR1 and CDR2: SGHVS and FNYEAQ. V was cut by 1 base and J by 6 bases, with 8 bases left in between. This CDR3 comprises 13 residues. In DNA form, the CDR3 reads TGTGCCAGCAGCTTAGGAAAACTGGATACGCAGTATTTT. This translates into CASSLGKLDTQYF.

The chain joins TRBV6-5 to TRBJ2-5, with 8 positions matching TRBD2. CDR1 is MNHEY and CDR2 is SVGAGI in the germline V gene. V lost 5 bases, J lost 0 bases, and 5 bases stayed unmatched. The CDR3 has 15 residues. The CDR3 region has the DNA TGTGCCAGCAGTAGGACGGGAGGGAACCAAGAGACCCAGTACTTC. Residues: CASSRTGGNQETQYF.

This clone appeared a few times. The chain carries TRBV7-2 and TRBJ2-1, with D perhaps TRBD2 (5 bases). This CDR3 contains 16 residues. Trimming cost V 5 bases and J 0 bases, with 14 bases left between them. Per the germline V gene, CDR1 is SGHTA and CDR2 is FQGNSA. Here the CDR3 reads CASSIRASNSYNEQFF. The CDR3 region has the DNA TGTGCCAGCAGCATCCGGGCTAGCAACTCCTACAATGAGCAGTTCTTC.

The J gene is TRBJ1-4, the V gene TRBV18, with TRBD1 matching 8 bases. The CDR3 loop spans 14 amino acids. The ends lost 6 bases at V and 7 bases at J; junction bases unmatched: 7. The germline V gene has CDR1 KGHSH and CDR2 LQKENI. The CDR3 bases are TGTGCCAGCTCTCCGACAGGGGTCGGTGAAAAACTGTTTTTT. Its translation: CASSPTGVGEKLFF.

In the case of this clone: One junction end disagrees with the germline gene, perhaps due to a read error. The CDR3 nucleotides are TGTGCTAGTGGTTTTTTCAGTAATTTCCTCTTC. This translates into CASGFFSNFLF. The genes are TRBV12-5 and TRBJ2-1; no firm D call. CDR1 is LGHNT and CDR2 is FRNRAP in the germline V gene. This CDR3 spans 11 amino acids.

The CDR3 loop is CASRTTGAGGGETQYF. CDR3 coding DNA: TGCGCCAGCAGGACGACAGGAGCGGGAGGAGGGGAGACCCAGTACTTC. The rearrangement uses TRBV5-1 and TRBJ2-5, with 9 bases that match TRBD2. Per the germline V gene, CDR1 is SGHRS and CDR2 is YFSETQ. The CDR3 loop spans 16 amino acids. Trimming took 5 bases from V and 5 from J; bases not matched to a gene: 13.

The V gene is TRBV30, the J gene TRBJ1-5, with no clear D. V dropped 5 bases and J dropped 5 bases, with 13 bases sitting between them. The CDR3 extends over 13 amino acids. From germline, CDR1 is GTSNPN and CDR2 SVGIG (reference sequence). CDR3 loop: CAWGRTLYQPQHF. For the CDR3, the DNA is TGTGCCTGGGGCCGTACGTTATATCAGCCCCAGCATTTT.

This clone was detected only a few times. The chain joins TRBV19 to TRBJ1-2; D unresolved. Trimming left V 3 bases short and J 4 bases short, with 18 bases between. The CDR3 totals 16 residues. Germline V gene sequence: CDR1 LNHDA, CDR2 SQIVND (reference sequence). CDR3 residues: CASSIKWRQSGYGYTF. CDR3 nucleotides: TGTGCCAGTAGTATCAAGTGGCGGCAGTCGGGCTATGGCTACACCTTC.

This chain connects TRBV7-3 to TRBJ2-1, with 9 bases aligning to TRBD1. J gave up 7 bases and V 5 bases, and 9 bases lay outside the gene matches. CDR3 length: 15 amino acids. The germline V gene encodes CDR1 SGHTA and CDR2 FQGTGA. CDR3 nucleotides: TGTGCCAGCAGCCTCGGGACAGGGTACGTGAATGAGCAGTTCTTC. Protein: CASSLGTGYVNEQFF.

The rearrangement uses TRBV7-9 and TRBJ2-1; D may be TRBD2 (6 bases). Trimming cost V 9 bases and J 5 bases, with 20 bases left between them. Germline-derived CDR1 and CDR2 are SEHNR and FQNEAQ (reference sequence). The CDR3 is made up of 15 amino acids. The CDR3 DNA sequence: TGTGCCAGTATGGGGCCGCTGGGGGGAGACAATGAGCAGTTCTTC. This codes for CASMGPLGGDNEQFF.

The chain uses TRBV27 and TRBJ2-1, with 9 bases aligning to TRBD2. In germline, CDR1 is MNHEY, CDR2 SMNVEV (reference sequence). The junction had 11 bases not matched to a gene; V was cut back by 5 bases and J by 6 bases. The CDR3 spans 16 residues. CDR3 sequence (DNA): TGTGCCAGCAGTCAGTTTAGCGGGAGACTTAGCAATGAGCAGTTCTTC. This codes for CASSQFSGRLSNEQFF.

V usage is TRBV7-2 and J usage is TRBJ1-5, with 12 bases that match TRBD1. J gave up 3 bases and V 1 base, and 7 bases lay outside the gene matches. Per the germline V gene, CDR1 is SGHTA and CDR2 is FQGNSA. The CDR3 sequence is 18 residues long. The CDR3 coding sequence is TGTGCCAGCAGCTTAGACGGGACAGGGGGCTTCAACAATCAGCCCCAGCATTTT. This sequence encodes CASSLDGTGGFNNQPQHF.

The chain uses TRBV19 and TRBJ2-3; 10 bases agree with TRBD2. CDR1 and CDR2 from the germline V gene are LNHDA and SQIVND (reference sequence). The CDR3 runs 14 residues. V lost 7 bases to trimming and J lost 3 bases; unmatched junction nucleotides: 4. The CDR3 nucleotides are TGTGCCAGTAAAGTGACTAGCGGGACAGATACGCAGTATTTT. This encodes CASKVTSGTDTQYF.

The chain uses TRBV2 and TRBJ1-2, with D unresolved. The V end lost 3 bases, the J end lost 1 base, and 6 bases lay between the germline ends. The germline CDR1 and CDR2 sequences are SNHLY and FYNNEI. The CDR3 runs to 13 residues. Written as DNA, the CDR3 is TGTGCCAGCAGTGAGCGGGGTAACTATGGCTACACCTTC. Translation gives CASSERGNYGYTF.

The chain carries TRBV9 and TRBJ1-3; 7 positions match TRBD1. Trimming cost V 3 bases and J 0 bases; bases outside gene matches: 9. Germline loops: CDR1 SGDLS, CDR2 YYNGEE. The CDR3 contains 17 residues. This CDR3 reads CASSASTGPSSGNTIYF. The CDR3 DNA follows: TGTGCCAGCAGCGCTTCGACAGGGCCAAGCTCTGGAAACACCATATATTTT.